This TCR beta chain was observed in a study of identical twins. The germline V gene encodes CDR1 MDHEN and CDR2 SYDVKM. The CDR3 spans 14 residues. V lost 7 bases and J 0 bases, leaving 12 bases between the germline ends. With template switching, a universal primer site was added, and the cDNA carried unique molecular identifiers. In TCRdb, the 5' RACE reads were re-called with MiXCR into one record per CDR3 protein. The table includes roughly 470,000 distinct CDR3 sequences, around 15% detected once. As for this clonotype: Its antigen is as yet unknown.

The study's findings and limits: For out-of-frame beta sequences, excess twin sharing was weaker.

A further study also used this sample, focusing on yellow fever vaccine responses in identical twins.

The sequencing sample was made of CD4+ T cells sorted from blood. The chain employs TRBV28 and TRBJ1-1; D is ambiguous. This receptor was taken from a woman younger than 30 in good health. The CDR3 DNA follows: TGTGCCAGCATTTCTACGGAAATGAACACTGAAGCTTTCTTT. Amino acids: CASISTEMNTEAFF.